This TCR beta chain was found in a study of control samples from healthy donors and cancer patients. Using immunoSEQ multiplex PCR, the repertoire was profiled, and TCRdb retains in-frame clones only, with some absent. The table lists roughly 120,000 clones, 88% of them singletons, with about 2.5% in the top ten. The V gene's germline CDR1 is SGHKS and CDR2 YYEKEE (reference sequence). The germline V and J ends were trimmed by 4 bases and 1 base, with 18 bases remaining between them. The CDR3 contains 16 residues. This receptor was taken from a woman between 65 and 79 years old in good health. The chain uses TRBV5-5 and TRBJ2-7; the D gene is possibly TRBD1 (6 bases). Material for sequencing was blood. The CDR3, as DNA: TGTGCCAGCAGCCTAGGGTCGGGACATCGATCCTACGAGCAGTACTTC. Translation: CASSLGSGHRSYEQYF.